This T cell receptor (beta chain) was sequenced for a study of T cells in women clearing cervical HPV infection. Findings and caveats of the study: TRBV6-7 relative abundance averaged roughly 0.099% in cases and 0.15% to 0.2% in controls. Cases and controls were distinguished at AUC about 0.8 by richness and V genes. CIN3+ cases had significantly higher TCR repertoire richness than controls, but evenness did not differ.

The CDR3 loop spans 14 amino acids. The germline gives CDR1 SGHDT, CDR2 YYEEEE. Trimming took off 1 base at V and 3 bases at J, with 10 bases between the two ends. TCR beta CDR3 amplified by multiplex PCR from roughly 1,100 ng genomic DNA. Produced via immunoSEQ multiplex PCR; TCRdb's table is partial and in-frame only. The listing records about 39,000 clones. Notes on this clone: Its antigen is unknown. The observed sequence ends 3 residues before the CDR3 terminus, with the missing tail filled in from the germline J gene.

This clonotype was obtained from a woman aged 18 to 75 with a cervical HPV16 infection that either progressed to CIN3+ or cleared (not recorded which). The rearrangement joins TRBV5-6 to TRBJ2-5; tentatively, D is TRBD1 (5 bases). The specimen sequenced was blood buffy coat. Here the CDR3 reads CASSLRSREETQYF. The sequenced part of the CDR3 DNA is TGTGCCAGCAGCTTGCGGTCCAGGGAAGAGACC.